The TCR beta chain described here comes from a study of post-analysis software for immune sequencing data. Study findings and constraints: Several TRBV segments were more frequent in patients than controls; TRBV5-6, TRBV5-1 and TRBV20-1 belonged to this group. Versus controls, multiple sclerosis patients showed significantly lower diversity (normalized Chao1). F measure grouped same-batch samples tightly together.

The V gene lost 0 bases and the J gene lost 2 bases, with 17 bases spanning the gap. Germline V gene data show CDR1 as DFQATT and CDR2 as SNEGSKA (reference sequence). The CDR3 is 16 amino acids. The TCR beta cDNA libraries contained unique molecular identifiers. One entry per CDR3 protein results from TCRdb running MiXCR on the PCR reads. The sample lists 150,000 to 200,000 distinct CDR3 sequences, approximately 35% seen once, with around 30% in the top ten. This clonotype was seen a few times. Its antigen is currently unknown. V is TRBV20-1 and J is TRBJ2-7; D is possibly TRBD2 (5 bases). The clonotype originates from a girl under 18 with multiple sclerosis. Sequencing used blood, obtained after autologous hematopoietic stem cell transplantation. CDR3 bases: TGCAGTGCTAGAGATCTGGATCGGGGATCCCCCTACGAGCAGTACTTC. This sequence encodes CSARDLDRGSPYEQYF.